Below are 28 T cell receptor beta chains sequenced from a single sample in a study of blood T cell repertoires in COVID-19. Only in-frame clones appear in the TCRdb table, and some are missing; sequencing was by immunoSEQ multiplex PCR. This table holds about 390,000 clones, about 90% found once. What was sequenced was peripheral blood. These receptor sequences come from a woman between 55 and 75 years old with COVID-19, enrolled during active disease.

V gene TRBV28 combines with J gene TRBJ2-7, with D unclear. The CDR3 runs 14 residues. The germline CDR1 and CDR2 sequences are MDHEN and SYDVKM. Trimming removed 5 bases from V and 2 bases from J, with 13 bases in between. The CDR3 protein is CASSVTVKPYEQYF. The CDR3 DNA sequence: TGTGCCAGCAGTGTAACAGTTAAGCCCTACGAGCAGTACTTC.

This clone was picked up a small number of times. The chain employs TRBV10-1 and TRBJ1-5; tentative D call: TRBD1 (6 bases). The CDR3 sequence is 14 residues long. Germline CDR1 WNHNN, CDR2 SYGVQD (reference sequence). Trimming cost V 3 bases and J 5 bases, with 11 bases left between them. CDR3 region: CASSESRGHQPQHF. CDR3 coding DNA: TGCGCCAGCAGTGAATCCAGGGGCCATCAGCCCCAGCATTTT.

This chain links TRBV6-5 with TRBJ1-4; 7 nucleotides align to TRBD1. The CDR3 sequence is 13 residues long. V shed 7 bases, J shed 8 bases, and the junction held 7 bases outside the gene matches. The V gene's germline CDR1 is MNHEY and CDR2 SVGAGI. Here the CDR3 reads CASKGALTEKLFF. The CDR3 bases are TGTGCCAGCAAGGGGGCGCTTACCGAAAAACTGTTTTTT.

This clone has just one count. V usage is TRBV2 and J usage is TRBJ1-2; D call uncertain. The length of the CDR3 is 14 residues. From germline, CDR1 is SNHLY and CDR2 FYNNEI. The ends were cut back, 6 bases at V and 4 bases at J, with 15 bases in the middle. The CDR3 DNA reads as TGTGCCAGCAGGGTTTACAGCCAACTCTATGGCTACACCTTC. Protein product: CASRVYSQLYGYTF.

The CDR3 reads CASSRGLAGGPGDTGELFF. The DNA for the CDR3 is TGTGCCAGCAGTCGGGGATTGGCGGGGGGCCCCGGGGACACCGGGGAGCTGTTTTTT. The V and J genes are TRBV2 and TRBJ2-2; 8 bases fit TRBD2. CDR3 size: 19 residues. J was trimmed by 3 bases and V by 5 bases; bases with no gene match: 17. CDR1 SNHLY and CDR2 FYNNEI come from the germline V gene. Filled out from reference TRBV2 and TRBJ2-2, the complete variable domain reads EPEVTQTPSHQVTQMGQEVILRCVPISNHLYFYWYRQILGQKVEFLVSFYNNEISEKSEIFDDQFSVERPDGSNFTLKIRSTKLEDSAMYFCASSRGLAGGPGDTGELFFGEGSRLTVL.

This chain connects TRBV5-1 to TRBJ1-1, with 8 bases fitting TRBD1. Unmatched junction bases numbered 6, after V lost 4 bases and J lost 1 base. The CDR3 has 15 amino acids. Per germline, CDR1 SGHRS and CDR2 YFSETQ. The CDR3 sequence: CASSRTGGENTEAFF. The CDR3, as DNA: TGCGCCAGCAGCCGTACAGGGGGGGAGAACACTGAAGCTTTCTTT.

The chain recombines TRBV7-6 with TRBJ1-4; 7 positions match TRBD1. Germline V gene lookup returns CDR1 SGHVS and CDR2 FNYEAQ. The CDR3 runs to 16 residues. With 5 bases clipped from V and 7 bases from J, the junction kept 13 bases outside the gene matches. For the CDR3, the DNA is TGTGCCAGCAGCCCATCGCAGGGGGACACAATTGAAAAACTGTTTTTT. Protein product: CASSPSQGDTIEKLFF.

The chain combines TRBV7-6 with TRBJ1-6, with 8 bases identical to TRBD1. With 2 bases clipped from V and 10 bases from J, the junction kept 10 bases outside the gene matches. CDR1 SGHVS and CDR2 FNYEAQ come from the germline V gene. The CDR3 consists of 16 residues. This chain's CDR3 is CASSLTYRTGRSPLHF. Here the CDR3 DNA reads TGTGCCAGCAGCTTAACGTATAGGACAGGGAGATCACCCCTCCACTTT.

This chain connects TRBV3-1 (or the pseudogene TRBV3-2) to TRBJ2-6, with 7 bases lining up with TRBD2. The CDR3 is made up of 17 amino acids. The trim removed 4 bases at V and 0 bases at J, leaving 6 bases unmatched. In germline, CDR1 is LGHDT, CDR2 YNNKEL (reference sequence). The CDR3 here is CASSPSGVLSGANVLTF. DNA for the CDR3: TGTGCCAGCAGCCCCAGCGGGGTCCTCTCTGGGGCCAACGTCCTGACTTTC.

The genes are TRBV15 and TRBJ2-3; perhaps TRBD2 as D (7 bases). The CDR3 covers 17 residues. The V gene lost 1 base and the J gene lost 6 bases, with 20 bases spanning the gap. Germline V CDR1 and CDR2: LNHNV, YYDKDF (reference sequence). The CDR3 sequence is CATSRAPLGGGWDTQYF. CDR3 nucleotides: TGTGCCACCAGCAGAGCTCCTCTTGGGGGGGGCTGGGATACGCAGTATTTT. The variable domain in full, with the rest retrieved from reference TRBV15 and TRBJ2-3, is DAMVIQNPRYQVTQFGKPVTLSCSQTLNHNVMYWYQQKSSQAPKLLFHYYDKDFNNEADTPDNFQSRRPNTSFCFLDIRSPGLGDTAMYLCATSRAPLGGGWDTQYFGPGTRLTVL.

This rearrangement joins TRBV4-2 to TRBJ2-7; D remains unclear. The germline V gene has CDR1 LGHNA and CDR2 YNFKEQ. V dropped 2 bases and J dropped 2 bases, with 16 bases sitting between them. This CDR3 contains 16 residues. The DNA for the CDR3 is TGTGCCAGCAGCCAACGGTCCTTCGGGTTTACCTACGAGCAGTACTTC. Its protein is CASSQRSFGFTYEQYF.

This rearrangement joins TRBV28 to TRBJ1-4; TRBD1 matches at 7 bases. V shed 7 bases and J 8 bases; nucleotides not matched to a gene: 13. Per the germline V gene, CDR1 is MDHEN and CDR2 is SYDVKM. The CDR3 spans 15 residues. The CDR3 here is CASTETGAVREKLFF. The CDR3 nucleotides are TGTGCCAGCACCGAAACAGGGGCGGTCAGGGAAAAACTGTTTTTT.

The gene calls are TRBV5-1 and TRBJ2-4, with unresolved D. Germline CDR1 SGHRS, CDR2 YFSETQ. The germline V and J ends were trimmed by 0 bases and 3 bases, with 7 bases remaining between them. The CDR3 covers 14 residues. This CDR3 reads CASSLAYGKNIQYF. CDR3 DNA sequence: TGCGCCAGCAGCTTGGCCTACGGCAAAAACATTCAGTACTTC.

This clone occurred a few times. The CDR3 spells CASSYAVGRPSSPLHF. The CDR3 bases are TGTGCCAGCAGTTACGCGGTAGGGAGGCCTTCCTCACCCCTCCACTTT. The V gene is TRBV6-5, the J gene TRBJ1-6; D uncertain. Germline V gene data show CDR1 as MNHEY and CDR2 as SVGAGI. The CDR3 loop spans 16 amino acids. Trimming stripped 2 bases from V and 10 bases from J, with 18 bases between.

The genes are TRBV6-5 and TRBJ2-7; D not resolved. The CDR3 runs to 15 residues. Germline CDR1 reads MNHEY; CDR2 reads SVGAGI. V was trimmed by 7 bases and J by 5 bases, leaving 21 bases between them. The CDR3, as DNA: TGTGCCAGCAAAACATCCACAGTGGCCGACCACGAGCAGTACTTC. Amino acid sequence: CASKTSTVADHEQYF.

The chain joins TRBV7-9 to TRBJ1-5; tentatively, D is TRBD1 (5 bases). Germline V gene data show CDR1 as SEHNR and CDR2 as FQNEAQ (reference sequence). The V end lost 1 base, the J end lost 6 bases, and 16 bases lay between the germline ends. This CDR3 contains 16 residues. DNA of the CDR3: TGTGCCAGCAGCTTAGGCTCAGGGTCAGTGAGTCAGCCCCAGCATTTT. This sequence encodes CASSLGSGSVSQPQHF. Full variable domain (rest looked up from reference TRBV7-9 and TRBJ1-5): DTGVSQNPRHKITKRGQNVTFRCDPISEHNRLYWYRQTLGQGPEFLTYFQNEAQLEKSRLLSDRFSAERPKGSFSTLEIQRTEQGDSAMYLCASSLGSGSVSQPQHFGDGTRLSIL.

V gene TRBV27 combines with J gene TRBJ1-2; no definite D call. V lost 4 bases to trimming and J lost 8 bases, with 17 bases between them. Germline lookup yields CDR1 MNHEY and CDR2 SMNVEV (reference sequence). There are 14 residues in the CDR3. Here the CDR3 DNA reads TGTGCCAGCAGTTCCCTAGCGGGGATAGGGGGCTACACCTTC. Translating gives CASSSLAGIGGYTF.

This clone was seen a single time. The V and J genes are TRBV6-5 and TRBJ2-1; 10 bases fit TRBD1. The V and J ends lost 7 bases and 7 bases, in that order; junction bases with no gene match: 10. The CDR3 totals 15 residues. Germline V gene lookup returns CDR1 MNHEY and CDR2 SVGAGI. As DNA, the CDR3 is TGTGCCAGCATCGCCGGGACAGGGGTTGCTAATGAGCAGTTCTTC. Translated: CASIAGTGVANEQFF.

The chain carries TRBV3-1 (or the pseudogene TRBV3-2) and TRBJ1-4, with a possible D match to TRBD1 (5 bases). Germline V CDR1 and CDR2: LGHDT, YNNKEL (reference sequence). The CDR3 is 14 residues long. Trimming removed 7 bases from V and 8 bases from J, with 17 bases in between. The CDR3 spells CASTRGVMEEKLFF. For the CDR3, the DNA is TGTGCCAGCACTCGGGGGGTAATGGAGGAAAAACTGTTTTTT.

The CDR3 region is CASSYADRGLKTQYF. The CDR3 coding sequence is TGTGCCAGCAGTTACGCAGACAGGGGCCTAAAGACCCAGTACTTC. The chain carries TRBV6-5 and TRBJ2-5, with TRBD1 identical over 8 bases. The CDR3 loop spans 15 amino acids. Germline V gene data show CDR1 as MNHEY and CDR2 as SVGAGI. V lost 2 bases, J lost 6 bases, and 8 bases stayed unmatched.

V gene TRBV2 combines with J gene TRBJ2-3; maybe TRBD1 (6 bases). Germline values: CDR1 SNHLY, CDR2 FYNNEI. Trimming removed 6 bases at V and 0 bases at J, with 13 bases between. This CDR3 comprises 15 residues. The CDR3 sequence is CASSDRYTSTDTQYF. In DNA form, the CDR3 reads TGTGCCAGCAGCGACAGGTACACTAGCACAGATACGCAGTATTTT.

V gene TRBV21-1 combines with J gene TRBJ2-5; the table's D call TRBD1 went unverified against the DNA. TRBV21-1 constitutes a pseudogene. The CDR3 length is 15 residues. The CDR3, as DNA: TGTGCCAGCAGCAATCCCACAGGGGGCAAAGAGACCCAGTACTTC. Translating gives CASSNPTGGKETQYF.

This chain connects TRBV29-1 to TRBJ2-7; 7 positions match TRBD2. Unmatched junction bases numbered 8, after V lost 5 bases and J lost 4 bases. From germline, CDR1 is SQVTM and CDR2 ANQGSEA. The CDR3 totals 13 residues. In nucleotides, the CDR3 is TGCAGCGTTACCCCCTCGGGGGGTTACGAGCAGTACTTC. It encodes CSVTPSGGYEQYF.

The rearrangement uses TRBV7-2 and TRBJ2-3, with TRBD2 identical over 9 bases. The CDR3 has 16 amino acids. CDR1 is SGHTA and CDR2 is FQGNSA in the germline V gene. V shed 2 bases and J 5 bases; nucleotides not matched to a gene: 8. CDR3 region: CASSLWAGGIGDTQYF. CDR3 coding DNA: TGTGCCAGCAGCTTATGGGCGGGGGGGATCGGAGATACGCAGTATTTT. The full variable domain, in which reference TRBV7-2 and TRBJ2-3 provide the parts outside the CDR3, is GAGVSQSPSNKVTEKGKDVELRCDPISGHTALYWYRQSLGQGLEFLIYFQGNSAPDKSGLPSDRFSAERTGGSVSTLTIQRTQQEDSAVYLCASSLWAGGIGDTQYFGPGTRLTVL.

This rearrangement joins TRBV24-1 to TRBJ1-5; 8 bases are shared with TRBD1. This CDR3 is 17 amino acids long. Losses at the gene ends were 6 bases for V and 1 base for J; bases not matched to a gene: 10. Germline CDR1 and CDR2: KGHDR and SFDVKD. CDR3 bases: TGTGCCACCAGTCCAGGGGGCATCCAAGAAAGCAATCAGCCCCAGCATTTT. Amino acids: CATSPGGIQESNQPQHF.

The chain couples TRBV4-1 to TRBJ2-2, with 10 bases aligning to TRBD2. The junction had 15 bases not matched to a gene; V was cut back by 4 bases and J by 7 bases. CDR1 and CDR2 (germline): MGHRA, YSYEKL. CDR3 size: 18 residues. The CDR3 DNA is TGCGCCAGCAGCCGAGCCCCCTTGCAAACTAGCGGGAACGGGGAGCTGTTTTTT. Translated: CASSRAPLQTSGNGELFF.

The chain is built from TRBV7-9 and TRBJ2-5; tentatively, D is TRBD1 (6 bases). The CDR3 loop spans 18 amino acids. Germline V gene sequence: CDR1 SEHNR, CDR2 FQNEAQ (reference sequence). V was cut by 2 bases and J by 1 base, with 20 bases left in between. The CDR3 bases are TGTGCCAGCAGCTTAATCCAGGGGCCCCGACGGGGCCAAGAGACCCAGTACTTC. It specifies CASSLIQGPRRGQETQYF.

The chain joins TRBV27 to TRBJ1-1; D possibly corresponds to TRBD1 (5 bases). Trimming pared 8 bases from V and 1 base from J, leaving 14 bases between. Germline CDR1 reads MNHEY; CDR2 reads SMNVEV (reference sequence). This CDR3 comprises 14 residues. The CDR3 here is CASPGRGRNTEAFF. The CDR3 DNA follows: TGTGCCAGCCCTGGAAGGGGAAGGAACACTGAAGCTTTCTTT.